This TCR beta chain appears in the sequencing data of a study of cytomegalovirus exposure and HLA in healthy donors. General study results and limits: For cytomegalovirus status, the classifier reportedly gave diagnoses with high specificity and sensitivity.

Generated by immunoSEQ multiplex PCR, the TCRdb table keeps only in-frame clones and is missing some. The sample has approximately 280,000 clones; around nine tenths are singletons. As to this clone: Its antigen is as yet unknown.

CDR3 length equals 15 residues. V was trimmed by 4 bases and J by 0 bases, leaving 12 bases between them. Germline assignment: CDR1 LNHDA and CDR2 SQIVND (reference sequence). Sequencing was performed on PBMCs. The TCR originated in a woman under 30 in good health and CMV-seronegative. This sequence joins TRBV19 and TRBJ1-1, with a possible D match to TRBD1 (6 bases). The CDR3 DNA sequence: TGTGCCAGTAGTAGCCACAGGGCCATGAACACTGAAGCTTTCTTT. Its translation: CASSSHRAMNTEAFF.